This TCR beta chain appears in the sequencing data of a study of shared T cell receptors in the human thymus. Germline V gene lookup returns CDR1 MDHEN and CDR2 SYDVKM. The V gene lost 5 bases and the J gene lost 8 bases, with 6 bases spanning the gap. The CDR3 covers 10 residues. The data were produced by immunoSEQ multiplex PCR, yet TCRdb's version contains in-frame clones alone and is incomplete. The sample yields approximately 580,000 clones, 78% seen once. These data were likewise used in another study, on human thymus T cells. From that study: The people who donated were healthy Finnish babies having corrective surgery for congenital heart defects. Apparent bias marked the V and J gene usage of thymic and blood repertoires. Related work showed strongly overlapping thymic repertoires across unrelated individuals.

The rearrangement links TRBV28 to TRBJ1-1; D might be TRBD1 (5 bases). The origin of this receptor is a boy under three years old with a congenital heart defect. Sequencing was done on a sample of thymocytes. The CDR3, as DNA: TGTGCCAGCAGTACAGGAGAAGCTTTCTTT. It is translated as CASSTGEAFF.